Shown below are 6 T cell receptor beta chains from a single sample sequenced in a study of CD8+CD57+ T cells in acquired aplastic anemia. Genomic DNA provided the template from which TCR beta VDJ and CDR3 profiles were obtained. TCRdb ran MiXCR on the reads and lists one entry per CDR3 protein. Found here are 450,000 to 550,000 distinct CDR3 sequences, roughly a third of them singletons; the top ten hold 0.75% to 0.95%. Sequencing involved patients with CD8+CD57+ cell expansion previously shown by flow cytometry. Material for sequencing was sorted CD4+, CD8+, or CD8+CD57+ T cells (not recorded which) from PBMCs. The receptors stem from a human donor with aplastic anemia.

The chain recombines TRBV25-1 with TRBJ2-5; D is perhaps TRBD2 (6 bases). V lost 4 bases and J lost 5, with 23 bases in between. The CDR3 runs 17 residues. Germline CDR1 is MGHDK and CDR2 is SYGVNS. For the CDR3, the DNA is TGTGCCAGCAGTGCGCCCCCGGGGGAGACGGGATCGGAGACCCAGTACTTC. It codes for CASSAPPGETGSETQYF.

This clonotype appeared a few times. This likely comes from a read error, as the CDR3 has no conserved phenylalanine or tryptophan at its end. The chain has TRBV5-1 and TRBJ1-5, with D perhaps matching TRBD1 (5 bases). There are 13 residues in the CDR3. The germline V gene encodes CDR1 SGHRS and CDR2 YFSETQ. The V and J ends lost 7 bases and 4 bases respectively, with 12 bases between them. CDR3 in amino acids: CASSMGPNQPQHL. CDR3 in DNA: TGCGCCAGCTCGATGGGACCTAATCAGCCCCAGCATCTT.

A note on this clonotype: At one end the junction does not follow the germline gene, possibly because of a read error. This chain uses TRBV19 with TRBJ1-2, with D unresolved. The germline V gene encodes CDR1 LNHDA and CDR2 SQIVND (reference sequence). This CDR3 has 15 amino acids. The CDR3 DNA reads as TGCGCCAGTAGTATGCTGGCAGGCGACGCTGATGGCTACACCTTC. This encodes CASSMLAGDADGYTF.

As for this clonotype: This may come from a read error, since a much larger clone is one base off. The V and J genes are TRBV20-1 and TRBJ1-1; D is uncertain. The V and J ends lost 3 bases and 0 bases respectively, with 8 bases between them. Germline loops: CDR1 DFQATT, CDR2 SNEGSKA (reference sequence). The CDR3 covers 13 residues. In DNA form, the CDR3 reads TGCAGTGCTAGGGATACAGTGAACACTGAAGCTTTCTTT. Translated: CSARDTVNTEAFF.

This clonotype was picked up many times. This chain links TRBV2 with TRBJ1-4; D is uncertain. The CDR3 is 14 amino acids. Germline V gives CDR1 SNHLY, CDR2 FYNNEI. Trimming shortened V by 2 bases and J by 5 bases, and 9 bases separated the two germline ends. This chain's CDR3 is CASSERQFNEKLFF. CDR3 DNA sequence: TGTGCCAGCAGTGAACGCCAGTTCAATGAAAAACTGTTTTTT.

About this clonotype itself: Compared with germline, one end of the junction differs, possibly owing to a read error. CDR3 sequence: CASSLATGHGSPLHF. The CDR3 DNA reads as TGTGCCAGCAGTTTGGCCACGGGACACGGTTCACCCCTCCACTTT. This rearrangement joins TRBV24-1 to TRBJ1-6, with D maybe TRBD1 (6 bases). The germline V gene has CDR1 KGHDR and CDR2 SFDVKD. This CDR3 contains 15 residues.